A selection of T cell receptor beta chains follows, all from one sample in a study of T-cell memory formation after mild COVID-19. TCRdb re-analysed the 5' RACE reads in MiXCR, keeping a single row per CDR3 protein. The table shows 450,000 to 650,000 distinct CDR3 sequences, with about a sixth occurring only once. Sequencing used PBMCs or a T cell subset sorted from them (not recorded which). The source of these receptors is an adult woman who had mild COVID-19 (a few samples of this study predate the infection). Cell type and time point are not known. Both conserved end residues are part of each CDR3. A D gene is named only where the DNA matches it firmly. Clone size is not always given. Where it is, it says once, few, many or a class for expanded clones.

CDR3aa	CDR3nt	v_gene	abundance	j_gene	d_gene
CASSRQGQNTEAFF	TGTGCCAGCAGTAGACAGGGGCAGAACACTGAAGCTTTCTTT	TRBV12-3/TRBV12-4	many	TRBJ1-1	TRBD1
CSALTGGYGYTF	TGCAGTGCTTTGACAGGCGGCTATGGCTACACCTTC	TRBV20-1	.	TRBJ1-2	.
CASSMLAGSTDTQYF	TGTGCCAGCAGCATGCTAGCGGGGAGCACAGATACGCAGTATTTT	TRBV7-8	few	TRBJ2-3	TRBD2
CATSDAGTSYEQYF	TGTGCCACCAGTGATGCCGGGACAAGCTACGAGCAGTACTTC	TRBV24-1	few	TRBJ2-7	.
CASTPRAMNTEAFF	TGTGCCAGCACCCCCCGGGCTATGAACACTGAAGCTTTCTTT	TRBV27	few	TRBJ1-1	.
CASRGGSTQYF	TGCGCCAGCCGCGGGGGGAGTACGCAGTATTTT	TRBV5-1	.	TRBJ2-3	TRBD2
CASSYYGRAGEQYF	TGTGCCAGCAGCTACTATGGACGCGCAGGGGAGCAGTACTTC	TRBV7-9	.	TRBJ2-7	.
CAISTGYEQYF	TGTGCCATCAGTACGGGCTACGAGCAGTACTTC	TRBV10-3	many	TRBJ2-7	.
CATSGTGKTDTQYF	TGTGCCACCTCTGGGACAGGGAAGACAGATACGCAGTATTTT	TRBV24-1	.	TRBJ2-3	TRBD1
CASSRALAASYEQYF	TGTGCCAGCAGTCGGGCACTAGCGGCCTCCTACGAGCAGTACTTC	TRBV7-2	.	TRBJ2-7	TRBD2
CASSLTGGWEETQYF	TGTGCCAGCAGTCTCACAGGGGGCTGGGAAGAGACCCAGTACTTC	TRBV6-6	.	TRBJ2-5	TRBD1
CASSEGPLNEQFF	TGCGCCAGCAGCGAAGGACCACTCAATGAGCAGTTCTTC	TRBV5-1	.	TRBJ2-1	.
CASSLSMGERETQYF	TGTGCCAGCAGCTTATCAATGGGAGAGCGGGAGACCCAGTACTTC	TRBV7-8	.	TRBJ2-5	.
CASTPWAGGPEQFF	TGTGCCAGCACCCCGTGGGCAGGGGGCCCTGAGCAGTTCTTC	TRBV12-3/TRBV12-4	few	TRBJ2-1	TRBD1
CASSYSTQGNTEAFF	TGTGCCAGCAGTTACTCGACACAGGGGAACACTGAAGCTTTCTTT	TRBV6-6	.	TRBJ1-1	.
CASRTGTADSYNEQFF	TGCGCCAGCAGAACCGGGACAGCAGACTCCTACAATGAGCAGTTCTTC	TRBV5-1	many	TRBJ2-1	TRBD1
CASRLTGTGTEQYF	TGTGCCAGTAGACTTACCGGGACAGGGACCGAGCAGTACTTC	TRBV19	.	TRBJ2-7	TRBD1
CASRDDAGYTF	TGCGCCAGCAGGGATGATGCGGGCTACACCTTC	TRBV5-1	few	TRBJ1-2	.
CASSLTHLRLLGNEQFF	TGTGCCAGCAGTCTGACCCATCTTAGGCTTCTTGGCAATGAGCAGTTCTTC	TRBV11-2	.	TRBJ2-1	.
CASSQGVKEKLFF	TGTGCCAGCAGTCAGGGGGTAAAAGAAAAACTGTTTTTT	TRBV12-3/TRBV12-4	few	TRBJ1-4	TRBD1
CASSPSGITDPEQFF	TGTGCCAGCAGCCCTAGCGGGATCACAGACCCTGAGCAGTTCTTC	TRBV7-3	.	TRBJ2-1	TRBD2
CATKQGADTGELFF	TGTGCCACGAAACAGGGGGCCGACACCGGGGAGCTGTTTTTT	TRBV10-3	few	TRBJ2-2	TRBD1
CASSHGDRGQETQYF	TGTGCCAGCAGCCACGGGGACAGGGGGCAAGAGACCCAGTACTTC	TRBV4-2	.	TRBJ2-5	TRBD1
CASRSGPGQNSPLHF	TGTGCCAGCAGGAGTGGACCGGGACAGAATTCACCCCTCCACTTT	TRBV2	.	TRBJ1-6	TRBD1
CASSRDRAGTGELFF	TGCGCCAGCAGCCGTGACAGGGCGGGCACCGGGGAGCTGTTTTTT	TRBV4-3	few	TRBJ2-2	TRBD1
CSVEGGQGDEKLFF	TGCAGCGTTGAAGGGGGACAGGGCGATGAAAAACTGTTTTTT	TRBV29-1	.	TRBJ1-4	TRBD1
CASSLAGALTDEQFF	TGTGCCAGCAGCTTAGCGGGGGCGTTAACCGATGAGCAGTTCTTC	TRBV9	.	TRBJ2-1	TRBD2
CASSTRGGGSYEQFF	TGTGCCAGCAGTACCCGTGGAGGGGGCAGCTATGAGCAGTTCTTC	TRBV6-6	.	TRBJ2-1	.
CASSSRGGWNEQFF	TGTGCCAGCAGCTCCCGTGGAGGGTGGAATGAGCAGTTCTTC	TRBV7-3	few	TRBJ2-1	.
CSARASVYNEQFF	TGCAGTGCTAGGGCTAGCGTCTACAATGAGCAGTTCTTC	TRBV20-1	.	TRBJ2-1	.
CASSKPSSRPPGNQPQHF	TGTGCCAGCAGCAAACCCTCAAGTAGACCACCAGGCAATCAGCCCCAGCATTTT	TRBV21-1	few	TRBJ1-5	.
CSAGGLAGAKDTQYF	TGCAGTGCTGGGGGACTAGCGGGAGCCAAAGATACGCAGTATTTT	TRBV20-1	.	TRBJ2-3	TRBD2
CASALGGANYEQYF	TGTGCCAGCGCCCTAGGTGGAGCGAACTACGAGCAGTACTTC	TRBV5-6	.	TRBJ2-7	.
CSAPLNGRGGGYTF	TGCAGTGCTCCACTAAACGGTCGGGGTGGTGGCTACACCTTC	TRBV20-1	.	TRBJ1-2	.
CATSDRTSYNEQFF	TGTGCCACCTCGGACAGGACCAGCTACAATGAGCAGTTCTTC	TRBV15	once	TRBJ2-1	TRBD1
CAISESARGRTEAFF	TGTGCCATCAGTGAGTCAGCCAGGGGTCGAACTGAAGCTTTCTTT	TRBV10-3	.	TRBJ1-1	.
CASNVVREEQFF	TGTGCCAGCAACGTGGTGCGGGAGGAGCAGTTCTTC	TRBV9	.	TRBJ2-1	TRBD2
CASRPQVSSYNEQFF	TGTGCCAGTAGACCCCAAGTGAGCTCCTACAATGAGCAGTTCTTC	TRBV19	few	TRBJ2-1	.
CASSLDRNNSPLHF	TGTGCCAGCAGCTTGGACAGGAATAATTCACCCCTCCACTTT	TRBV12-3/TRBV12-4	many	TRBJ1-6	TRBD1
CASSQGLAGGPGGELFF	TGCGCCAGCAGCCAGGGACTAGCGGGAGGGCCCGGCGGGGAGCTGTTTTTT	TRBV4-1	few	TRBJ2-2	TRBD2
CASSSPQGDTEAFF	TGTGCCAGCAGCTCCCCACAGGGAGACACTGAAGCTTTCTTT	TRBV7-9	.	TRBJ1-1	.
CATSVAGHTQYF	TGTGCCACCAGTGTAGCTGGGCACACGCAGTATTTT	TRBV24-1	few	TRBJ2-3	.
CSARRGGAPREQYF	TGCAGTGCACGAAGAGGTGGGGCCCCACGGGAGCAGTACTTC	TRBV20-1	many	TRBJ2-7	.
CASRGGALGSGQFF	TGTGCCAGCAGAGGCGGGGCGCTGGGGAGTGGGCAGTTCTTC	TRBV27	.	TRBJ2-1	.
CASSGKGIADTQYF	TGTGCCAGCAGTGGTAAAGGGATAGCAGATACGCAGTATTTT	TRBV2	.	TRBJ2-3	.
CASSLDGQILHQFF	TGTGCCAGCAGCTTAGATGGTCAGATCCTCCACCAGTTCTTC	TRBV7-2	few	TRBJ2-1	.